Listed here are 22 T cell receptor beta chains from one sample, sequenced in a study of blood T cell repertoires in COVID-19. Profiled with immunoSEQ multiplex PCR; TCRdb holds only in-frame clones, not every one. The table records 200,000 to 250,000 clones, 65% to 90% of them present only once. The sample taken for sequencing was PBMCs or T cells enriched from blood (not recorded which). The origin of the receptors is a man in his forties who had recovered from COVID-19.

This rearrangement joins TRBV4-1 to TRBJ2-1; the D gene is possibly TRBD1 (5 bases). V was clipped by 4 bases and J by 0 bases, with 13 bases between them. The CDR3 is made up of 16 amino acids. Germline values: CDR1 MGHRA, CDR2 YSYEKL. CDR3 nucleotide sequence: TGCGCCAGCAGCCCCACCACAGGTACCTCCTACAATGAGCAGTTCTTC. It codes for CASSPTTGTSYNEQFF.

Concerning this clone itself: The same CDR3 also results from other DNA sequences found in this sample. The gene calls are TRBV19 and TRBJ2-6; no definite D call. The CDR3 consists of 14 residues. V dropped 4 bases and J dropped 0 bases, with 4 bases sitting between them. Germline V gene lookup returns CDR1 LNHDA and CDR2 SQIVND (reference sequence). The CDR3 spells CASSTVSGANVLTF. CDR3 DNA: TGTGCCAGTAGTACTGTCTCTGGGGCCAACGTCCTGACTTTC.

CDR3 amino acids: CATSDPLAGVSEQYF. The CDR3 region has the DNA TGTGCCACCAGTGATCCGCTAGCGGGAGTATCCGAGCAGTACTTC. The chain combines TRBV24-1 with TRBJ2-7; 10 bases match TRBD2. Germline loops: CDR1 KGHDR, CDR2 SFDVKD. The CDR3 runs to 15 residues. The V segment lost 3 bases and the J segment 6 bases; nucleotides outside the gene matches: 7.

The rearrangement joins TRBV12-3 or TRBV12-4 to TRBJ2-7; the D gene is possibly TRBD1 (6 bases). The CDR3 totals 13 residues. The ends were cut back, 4 bases at V and 7 bases at J, with 14 bases in the middle. The CDR3 region is CASSSQGYREQYF. CDR3 DNA sequence: TGTGCCAGCAGTTCACAGGGTTACAGGGAGCAGTACTTC.

The chain uses TRBV5-6 and TRBJ2-7; a weak D match, TRBD1 (5 bases). Per the germline V gene, CDR1 is SGHDT and CDR2 is YYEEEE. CDR3 length: 14 residues. Deletions cut 0 bases from V and 0 bases from J, with 7 bases between. Written as DNA, the CDR3 is TGTGCCAGCAGCTTGGGACAGTCCTCCTACGAGCAGTACTTC. It codes for CASSLGQSSYEQYF.

The chain's CDR3 is CATLEGPATNEKLFF. CDR3 nucleotides: TGTGCCACCCTGGAGGGGCCGGCAACTAATGAAAAACTGTTTTTT. V is TRBV6-6 and J is TRBJ1-4, with D perhaps TRBD1 (5 bases). The CDR3 covers 15 residues. CDR1 is MNHNY and CDR2 is SVGAGI in the germline V gene (reference sequence). Trimming removed 10 bases at V and 0 bases at J, with 15 bases between.

The rearrangement uses TRBV5-4 and TRBJ1-2; 10 nucleotides align to TRBD1. The CDR3 is 15 amino acids. The germline gives CDR1 SGHNT, CDR2 YYREEE (reference sequence). The V gene end was trimmed by 4 bases and the J gene end by 4 bases; junction bases not matched to a gene: 7. In DNA, the CDR3 is TGTGCCAGCAGCCCGGGGGACAGGGGTCTCTATGGCTACACCTTC. It yields the protein CASSPGDRGLYGYTF.

J is TRBJ2-7 and V is TRBV14; 11 nucleotides align to TRBD2. Germline V gives CDR1 SGHDN, CDR2 FVKESK. Trimming removed 3 bases from V and 2 bases from J; junction bases left unmatched: 3. The CDR3 sequence is 15 residues long. CDR3: CASSQGTSGPYEQYF. Written as DNA, the CDR3 is TGTGCCAGCAGCCAGGGGACTAGCGGACCCTACGAGCAGTACTTC. Drawing the rest from reference TRBV14 and TRBJ2-7, the complete variable domain is EAGVTQFPSHSVIEKGQTVTLRCDPISGHDNLYWYRRVMGKEIKFLLHFVKESKQDESGMPNNRFLAERTGGTYSTLKVQPAELEDSGVYFCASSQGTSGPYEQYFGPGTRLTVT.

The J gene is TRBJ2-3, the V gene TRBV2; no clear D. Trimming left V 2 bases short and J 0 bases short, with 6 bases between. The CDR3 is made up of 14 amino acids. Per germline, CDR1 SNHLY and CDR2 FYNNEI. DNA for the CDR3: TGTGCCAGCAGTGAACTCGTTAGCACAGATACGCAGTATTTT. Translated: CASSELVSTDTQYF. Based on the CDR3 plus reference TRBV2 and TRBJ2-3, the full variable domain is EPEVTQTPSHQVTQMGQEVILRCVPISNHLYFYWYRQILGQKVEFLVSFYNNEISEKSEIFDDQFSVERPDGSNFTLKIRSTKLEDSAMYFCASSELVSTDTQYFGPGTRLTVL.

The rearrangement joins TRBV5-1 to TRBJ1-4, with a tentative D call TRBD1 (5 bases). CDR3 length: 16 residues. The V gene's germline CDR1 is SGHRS and CDR2 YFSETQ. With 3 bases removed from V and 8 bases from J, the gap between germline ends came to 20 bases. The CDR3 is CASSSDPGQGEEKLFF. In DNA, the CDR3 is TGCGCCAGCAGCTCCGACCCCGGGCAGGGTGAAGAAAAACTGTTTTTT. Combining the CDR3 with reference TRBV5-1 and TRBJ1-4 gives the whole variable domain KAGVTQTPRYLIKTRGQQVTLSCSPISGHRSVSWYQQTPGQGLQFLFEYFSETQRNKGNFPGRFSGRQFSNSRSEMNVSTLELGDSALYLCASSSDPGQGEEKLFFGSGTQLSVL.

The chain is built from TRBV7-2 and TRBJ1-1; the D is unclear. The CDR3 has 14 amino acids. The germline V gene has CDR1 SGHTA and CDR2 FQGNSA. V was trimmed by 7 bases and J by 4 bases, leaving 16 bases between them. The CDR3 sequence: CASNTNWAGTEAFF. In nucleotides, the CDR3 is TGTGCCAGCAATACTAATTGGGCGGGCACTGAAGCTTTCTTT. Full variable domain (missing parts from reference TRBV7-2 and TRBJ1-1): GAGVSQSPSNKVTEKGKDVELRCDPISGHTALYWYRQSLGQGLEFLIYFQGNSAPDKSGLPSDRFSAERTGGSVSTLTIQRTQQEDSAVYLCASNTNWAGTEAFFGQGTRLTVV.

The CDR3 loop is CASSDTGDGNQPQHF. The CDR3 DNA is TGTGCCAGTAGCGACACAGGGGACGGCAATCAGCCCCAGCATTTT. The rearrangement links TRBV19 to TRBJ1-5; 7 nucleotides match TRBD1. Germline V gene lookup returns CDR1 LNHDA and CDR2 SQIVND (reference sequence). The CDR3 runs 15 residues. Trimming took 6 bases from V and 2 from J; bases not matched to a gene: 7.

The V call is TRBV6-6, the J call TRBJ2-3; D possibly corresponds to TRBD2 (5 bases). Germline assignment: CDR1 MNHNY and CDR2 SVGAGI (reference sequence). This CDR3 has 16 amino acids. Trimming cost V 4 bases and J 2 bases, with 16 bases left between them. The CDR3 loop reads CASSFQSGFNTDTQYF. DNA of the CDR3: TGTGCCAGCAGTTTCCAAAGCGGATTTAACACAGATACGCAGTATTTT.

The chain has TRBV5-1 and TRBJ1-2, with D perhaps matching TRBD1 (5 bases). Germline V gene data show CDR1 as SGHRS and CDR2 as YFSETQ. The CDR3 consists of 13 residues. V lost 5 bases and J 7 bases, leaving 15 bases between the germline ends. CDR3 sequence: CASRFGGDPGYTF. DNA of the CDR3: TGCGCCAGCAGATTTGGGGGGGATCCTGGCTACACCTTC.

This clone occurred once. The J gene is TRBJ1-1, the V gene TRBV30, with 10 bases aligning to TRBD1. Germline V CDR1 and CDR2: GTSNPN, SVGIG (reference sequence). This CDR3 has 11 amino acids. V was pared by 8 bases and J by 11 bases, with 8 bases of the junction left unmatched. DNA of the CDR3: TGTGCCGAGGACAGGGGGTTATTGGCTTTCTTT. Its translation: CAEDRGLLAFF.

The chain joins TRBV6-1 to TRBJ2-7; D is perhaps TRBD1 (6 bases). The CDR3 spans 16 residues. The V and J ends lost 2 bases and 4 bases respectively, with 18 bases between them. CDR1 and CDR2 (germline): MNHNS, SASEGT. The CDR3 DNA is TGTGCCAGCAGTGAATATCCGGGACAATACTCATACGAGCAGTACTTC. Encoded protein: CASSEYPGQYSYEQYF.

The chain joins TRBV11-3 to TRBJ2-7, with 11 bases fitting TRBD2. This CDR3 spans 16 amino acids. Trimming at V came to 4 bases and at J to 6 bases, leaving 11 bases not matched to a gene. The V gene's germline CDR1 is SGHNT and CDR2 YENEEA. CDR3 residues: CASSSGPGLADIEQYF. The CDR3 DNA reads TGTGCCAGCAGCTCCGGACCGGGACTAGCGGATATCGAGCAGTACTTC.

The chain joins TRBV9 to TRBJ2-3; the D gene is possibly TRBD2 (6 bases). The V gene lost 1 base and the J gene lost 3 bases, with 9 bases spanning the gap. This CDR3 is built from 14 residues. CDR1 is SGDLS and CDR2 is YYNGEE in the germline V gene. CDR3 DNA: TGTGCCAGCAGCGTAAGGCTAGCGACAGATACGCAGTATTTT. Protein sequence: CASSVRLATDTQYF.

This rearrangement joins TRBV19 to TRBJ1-1; TRBD1 agrees at 8 bases. Unmatched junction bases numbered 10, after V lost 8 bases and J lost 8 bases. There are 13 residues in the CDR3. From germline, CDR1 is LNHDA and CDR2 SQIVND (reference sequence). CDR3 in amino acids: CASLLQGATEAFF. In DNA form, the CDR3 reads TGTGCCAGTCTCTTGCAGGGGGCTACGGAAGCTTTCTTT.

The chain is built from TRBV28 and TRBJ1-3; D is undetermined. The CDR3 spans 15 residues. Between the trimmed V and J ends, which lost 6 bases and 4 bases, there was a span of 16 bases. Germline V gives CDR1 MDHEN, CDR2 SYDVKM. The CDR3 spells CASSLEDPSGNTIYF. The CDR3 DNA reads as TGTGCCAGCAGCCTCGAGGATCCCTCCGGAAACACCATATATTTT.

This clone was seen a single time. The chain links TRBV5-5 to TRBJ1-1, with TRBD1 identical over 8 bases. Per the germline V gene, CDR1 is SGHKS and CDR2 is YYEKEE (reference sequence). The J segment lost 5 bases and the V segment lost 4 bases, leaving 10 bases of the junction unmatched. CDR3 size: 15 residues. The CDR3 protein is CASSSGQGMYTEAFF. In nucleotides, the CDR3 is TGTGCCAGCAGCAGTGGACAGGGTATGTATACTGAAGCTTTCTTT.

This clone was seen just once. The J gene is TRBJ1-5, the V gene TRBV3-1 (or the pseudogene TRBV3-2); TRBD1 aligns across 10 bases. This CDR3 has 16 residues. Germline V CDR1 and CDR2: LGHDT, YNNKEL (reference sequence). V gave up 3 bases and J gave up 5 bases; unmatched junction bases: 7. The CDR3 here is CASSHSGTGDHQPQHF. The CDR3 region has the DNA TGTGCCAGCAGCCACTCCGGGACAGGGGATCATCAGCCCCAGCATTTT.